Included here is one TCR beta chain sequence, with context. In its sample, this clone comes out as medium-sized (0.01 to 0.1%). Its antigen is not yet known. Per-nucleotide qualities are absent, and no much larger clonotype sits a single base away. These data originate in a study of blood T cell repertoires in COVID-19 (dated by TCRdb to 2018 to 2021). Study-wide context: Samples covering the acute and convalescent phases of COVID-19 were provided by collaborators in the United States, Italy and Spain. The material from the prospective study consisted of cDNA or gDNA derived from T cells, B-cell-depleted T cells, or PBMCs. Subjects who had been exposed to COVID-19, were actively infected with it, or had recovered from it provided the deeply sampled blood TCRbeta repertoires that made up the dataset. The repertoires were released in a freely available public database intended as a resource for research on the immune response to SARS-CoV-2. The samples were drawn from the first 160 participants of the ongoing ImmuneRACE study and from about 1,200 subjects provided by 6 global collaborators. Nearly every sample came with metadata listing a de-identified subject ID, COVID-19 status, age in years and sex. Where available, HLA class I and class II types were taken from metadata supplied by the sample provider and were not determined by assay-based typing.

TCRbeta CDR3 regions were amplified from genomic DNA using the immunoSEQ Assay, a bias-controlled multiplex PCR. Concerning the study's data processing: Nucleated cell counts per sample were estimated from amplification of reference gene primers within the assay. To quantify the absolute abundance of each unique TCRbeta CDR3 rearrangement, sequence reads were collapsed and filtered. For each sample, productive Simpson clonality was calculated as the square root of Simpson's diversity index over productive rearrangements. This immuneACCESS table, as held by TCRdb, lists in-frame sequences with V and J called but not all clones. Of the missing ones, under half trace to an unresolved V gene in checked studies; the others have no known cause. That table gives V, J and clone size, and the DNA gave D and trimming. This sample gives fewer than 25,000 clones in total; around 92% of them show up just once. The ten largest clones capture over 3% of the sample.

Sequences SGHNT (CDR1) and YENEEA (CDR2) are obtained from the germline V gene. V loses 5 bases of germline sequence and J loses 4 bases, and the interval between the two ends is 18 bases. Taken from cysteine to phenylalanine, the CDR3 has 15 residues. Only CDR3 DNA remains: 45 bases, in frame from the first base. General findings and caveats noted by the study authors: The quantity of clinical and demographic metadata differed by source and by participant and was supplied without curation.

Each collaborating institution followed its own protocols to collect whole blood in K2EDTA tubes. Collaborator samples were shipped for TCRbeta analysis as frozen whole blood, isolated PBMCs, or DNA extracted from either sample type. The clonotype originates from a woman aged 70-85 years with active COVID-19. Sequencing used peripheral blood. This sequence uses TRBV11-3 and TRBJ2-7; tentative D gene TRBD1, with 6 bases matching. The CDR3 here reads CASSPGVQGSYEQYF. Read as DNA, the sequence is TGTGCCAGCAGCCCCGGCGTACAGGGATCATACGAGCAGTACTTC.